This T cell receptor beta chain is drawn from a study of blood T cell repertoires in COVID-19. About the research overall: The origin of the acute and convalescent COVID-19 samples was the United States, Italy and Spain.

The V end lost 1 base, the J end lost 1 base, and 17 bases lay between the germline ends. The CDR3 length is 18 residues. Germline V gene sequence: CDR1 KGHSH, CDR2 LQKENI. In the original workflow: Amplification of reference gene primers was used by the study to estimate nucleated cell counts. Generated by immunoSEQ multiplex PCR, the TCRdb table keeps only in-frame clones and is missing some. V, J and clone size were drawn from that table, and D and trimming were deduced from the DNA. The sample yields roughly 160,000 clones, roughly 84% seen once. The clonotype originates from a man aged 45-60 years with active or convalescent COVID-19. The chain employs TRBV18 and TRBJ1-5; D remains ambiguous. The sample comprised peripheral blood. CDR3: CASSPRIRERLSNQPQHF. CDR3 DNA: TGTGCCAGCTCACCACGGATAAGGGAGCGTCTAAGCAATCAGCCCCAGCATTTT. The full variable domain, completed using reference TRBV18 and TRBJ1-5, is NAGVMQNPRHLVRRRGQEARLRCSPMKGHSHVYWYRQLPEEGLKFMVYLQKENIIDESGMPKERFSAEFPKEGPSILRIQQVVRGDSAAYFCASSPRIRERLSNQPQHFGDGTRLSIL.